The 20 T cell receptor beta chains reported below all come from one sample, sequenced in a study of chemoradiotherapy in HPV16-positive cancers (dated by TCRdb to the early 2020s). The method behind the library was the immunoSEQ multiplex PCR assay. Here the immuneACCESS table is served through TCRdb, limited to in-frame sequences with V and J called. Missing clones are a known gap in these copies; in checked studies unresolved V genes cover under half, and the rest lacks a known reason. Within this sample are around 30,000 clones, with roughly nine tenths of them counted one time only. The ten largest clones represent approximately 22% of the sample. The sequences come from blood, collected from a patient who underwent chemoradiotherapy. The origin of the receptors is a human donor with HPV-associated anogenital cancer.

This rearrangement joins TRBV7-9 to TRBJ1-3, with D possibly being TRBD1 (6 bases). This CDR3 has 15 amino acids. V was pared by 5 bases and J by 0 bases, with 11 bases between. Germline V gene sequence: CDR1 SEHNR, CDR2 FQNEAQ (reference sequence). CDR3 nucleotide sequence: TGTGCCAGCAGCCCCGGGACAAGCTCTGGAAACACCATATATTTT. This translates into CASSPGTSSGNTIYF.

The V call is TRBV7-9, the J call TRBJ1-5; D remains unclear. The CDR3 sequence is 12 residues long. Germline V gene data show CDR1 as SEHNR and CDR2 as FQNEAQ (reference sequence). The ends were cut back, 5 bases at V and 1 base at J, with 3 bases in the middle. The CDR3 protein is CASSRSNQPQHF. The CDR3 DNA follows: TGTGCCAGCAGCCGAAGCAATCAGCCCCAGCATTTT. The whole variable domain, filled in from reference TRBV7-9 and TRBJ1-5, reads DTGVSQNPRHKITKRGQNVTFRCDPISEHNRLYWYRQTLGQGPEFLTYFQNEAQLEKSRLLSDRFSAERPKGSFSTLEIQRTEQGDSAMYLCASSRSNQPQHFGDGTRLSIL.

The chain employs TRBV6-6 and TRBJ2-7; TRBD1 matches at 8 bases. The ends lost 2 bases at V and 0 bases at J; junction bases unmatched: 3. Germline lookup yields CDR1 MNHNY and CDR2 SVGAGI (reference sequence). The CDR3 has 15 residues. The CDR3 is CASSYLTGDSYEQYF. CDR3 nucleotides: TGTGCCAGCAGTTACCTGACAGGGGACTCCTACGAGCAGTACTTC.

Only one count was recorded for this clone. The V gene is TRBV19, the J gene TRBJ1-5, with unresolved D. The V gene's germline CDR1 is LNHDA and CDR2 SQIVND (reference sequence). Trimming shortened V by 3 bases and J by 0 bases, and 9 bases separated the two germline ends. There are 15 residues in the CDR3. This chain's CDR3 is CASSMTVYSNQPQHF. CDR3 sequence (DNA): TGTGCCAGTAGTATGACGGTCTATAGCAATCAGCCCCAGCATTTT.

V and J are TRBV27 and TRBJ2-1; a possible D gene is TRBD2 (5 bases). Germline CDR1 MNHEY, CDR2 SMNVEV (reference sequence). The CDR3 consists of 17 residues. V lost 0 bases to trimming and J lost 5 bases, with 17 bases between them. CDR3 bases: TGTGCCAGCAGTTTATCCGGCGGCCCAACGACTAACAATGAGCAGTTCTTC. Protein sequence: CASSLSGGPTTNNEQFF.

The chain's CDR3 is CASSLSGGNTEAFF. The CDR3 DNA reads TGTGCCAGCAGCTTGTCCGGGGGGAACACTGAAGCTTTCTTT. This chain links TRBV11-1 with TRBJ1-1, with D perhaps matching TRBD1 (5 bases). Germline CDR1 and CDR2: SGHAT and FQDESV (reference sequence). This CDR3 comprises 14 residues. The V gene lost 3 bases and the J gene lost 1 base, with 9 bases spanning the gap.

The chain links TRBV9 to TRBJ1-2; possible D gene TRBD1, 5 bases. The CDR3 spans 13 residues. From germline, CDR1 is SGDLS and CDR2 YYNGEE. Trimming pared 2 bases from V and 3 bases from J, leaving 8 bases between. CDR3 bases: TGTGCCAGCAGCGTCGGGGGGGACTATGGCTACACCTTC. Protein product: CASSVGGDYGYTF.

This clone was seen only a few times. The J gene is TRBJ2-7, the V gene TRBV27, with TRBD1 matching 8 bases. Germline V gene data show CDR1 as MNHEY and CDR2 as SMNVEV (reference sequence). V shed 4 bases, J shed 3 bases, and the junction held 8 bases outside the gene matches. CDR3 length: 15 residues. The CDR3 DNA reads TGTGCCAGCAGTTATGCAGGGGGCCCGATCTACGAGCAGTACTTC. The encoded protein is CASSYAGGPIYEQYF.

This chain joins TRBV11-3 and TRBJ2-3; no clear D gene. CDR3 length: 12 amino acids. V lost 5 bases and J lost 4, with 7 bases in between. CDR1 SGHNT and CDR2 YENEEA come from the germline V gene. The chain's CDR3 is CASSRGPDTQYF. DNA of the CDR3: TGTGCCAGCAGCCGTGGCCCAGATACGCAGTATTTT. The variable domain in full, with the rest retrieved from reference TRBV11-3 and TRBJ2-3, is EAGVVQSPRYKIIEKKQPVAFWCNPISGHNTLYWYLQNLGQGPELLIRYENEEAVDDSQLPKDRFSAERLKGVDSTLKIQPAELGDSAVYLCASSRGPDTQYFGPGTRLTVL.

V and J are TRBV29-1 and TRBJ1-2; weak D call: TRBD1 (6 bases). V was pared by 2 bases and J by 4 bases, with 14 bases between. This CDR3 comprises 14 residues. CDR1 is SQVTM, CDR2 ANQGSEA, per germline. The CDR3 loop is CSVESAGAGYGYTF. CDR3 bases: TGCAGCGTTGAAAGTGCGGGGGCGGGCTATGGCTACACCTTC.

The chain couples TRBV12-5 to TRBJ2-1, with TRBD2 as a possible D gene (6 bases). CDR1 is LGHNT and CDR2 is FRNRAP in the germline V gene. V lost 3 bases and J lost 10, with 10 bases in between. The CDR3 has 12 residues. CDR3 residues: CASGFRAGEQFF. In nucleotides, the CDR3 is TGTGCTAGTGGTTTTCGGGCGGGGGAGCAGTTCTTC.

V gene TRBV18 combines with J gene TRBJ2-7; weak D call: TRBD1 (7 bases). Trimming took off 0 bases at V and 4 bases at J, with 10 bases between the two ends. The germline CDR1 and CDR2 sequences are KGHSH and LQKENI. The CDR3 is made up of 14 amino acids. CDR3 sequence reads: CASSPPPGGYEQYF. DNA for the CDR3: TGTGCCAGCTCACCACCCCCAGGGGGGTACGAGCAGTACTTC.

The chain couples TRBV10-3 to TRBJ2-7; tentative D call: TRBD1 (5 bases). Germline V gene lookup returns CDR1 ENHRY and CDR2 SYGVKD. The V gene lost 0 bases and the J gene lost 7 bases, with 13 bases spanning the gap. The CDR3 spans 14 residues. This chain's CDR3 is CAISESKQGREQYF. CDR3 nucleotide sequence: TGTGCCATCAGTGAGTCGAAGCAGGGTCGAGAGCAGTACTTC.

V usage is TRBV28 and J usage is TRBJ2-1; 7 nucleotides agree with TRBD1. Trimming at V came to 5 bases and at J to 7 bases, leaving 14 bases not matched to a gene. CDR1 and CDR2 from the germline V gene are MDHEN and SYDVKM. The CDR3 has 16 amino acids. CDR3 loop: CASSPTQGEMVNEQFF. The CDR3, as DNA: TGTGCCAGCAGTCCTACCCAGGGGGAAATGGTAAATGAGCAGTTCTTC.

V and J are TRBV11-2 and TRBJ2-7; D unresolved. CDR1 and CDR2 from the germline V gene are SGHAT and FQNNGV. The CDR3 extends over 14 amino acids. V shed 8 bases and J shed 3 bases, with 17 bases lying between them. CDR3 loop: CASALEAAYYEQYF. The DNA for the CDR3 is TGTGCCAGCGCCTTAGAGGCAGCTTACTACGAGCAGTACTTC.

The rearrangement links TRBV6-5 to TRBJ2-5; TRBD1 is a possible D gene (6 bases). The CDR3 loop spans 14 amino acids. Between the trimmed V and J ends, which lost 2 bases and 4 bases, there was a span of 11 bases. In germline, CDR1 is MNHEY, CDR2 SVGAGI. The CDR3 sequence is CASSYATGRETQYF. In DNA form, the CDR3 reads TGTGCCAGCAGTTACGCAACAGGGCGAGAGACCCAGTACTTC.

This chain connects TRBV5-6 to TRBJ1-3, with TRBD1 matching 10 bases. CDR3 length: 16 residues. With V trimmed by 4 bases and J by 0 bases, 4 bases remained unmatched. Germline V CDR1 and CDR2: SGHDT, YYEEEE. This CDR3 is CASSPRTGGSGNTIYF. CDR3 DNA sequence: TGTGCCAGCAGCCCCAGGACAGGGGGCTCTGGAAACACCATATATTTT.

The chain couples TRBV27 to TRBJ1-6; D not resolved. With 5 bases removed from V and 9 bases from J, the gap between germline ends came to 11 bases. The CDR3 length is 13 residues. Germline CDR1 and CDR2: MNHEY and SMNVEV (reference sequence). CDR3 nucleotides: TGTGCCAGCAGTCCAATGTTTCCTTCACCCCTCCACTTT. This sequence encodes CASSPMFPSPLHF.

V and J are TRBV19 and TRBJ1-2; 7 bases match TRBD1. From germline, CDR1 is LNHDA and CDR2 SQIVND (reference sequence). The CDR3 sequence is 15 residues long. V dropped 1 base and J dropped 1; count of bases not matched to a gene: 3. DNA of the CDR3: TGTGCCAGTAGTATAGGGGACAGAGTTAACTATGGCTACACCTTC. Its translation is CASSIGDRVNYGYTF.

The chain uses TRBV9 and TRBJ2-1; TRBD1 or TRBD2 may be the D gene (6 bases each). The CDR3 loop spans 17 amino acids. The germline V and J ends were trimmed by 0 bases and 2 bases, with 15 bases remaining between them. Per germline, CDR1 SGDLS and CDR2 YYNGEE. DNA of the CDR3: TGTGCCAGCAGCGTAGGGGGGGCAGGGTTGGCCTACAATGAGCAGTTCTTC. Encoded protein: CASSVGGAGLAYNEQFF.